This TCR beta chain was retrieved from a study of OX40 agonist ivuxolimab in advanced cancers. Overall study context: The study enrolled dose-escalation patients with hepatocellular carcinoma, melanoma, renal cell or head and neck cancer. Earlier anti-PD-1, anti-PD-L1 or anti-CTLA-4 therapy was permitted; under 50% had received some. Study conclusions and caveats: Clonal expansion from baseline to week 6 occurred in both CD4+ and CD8+ T cells. Averaged across samples, CD8+ T cells carried more expanded clones than CD4+ did.

Comments on this clone: What it binds is unknown.

Generated by immunoSEQ multiplex PCR, the TCRdb table keeps only in-frame clones and is missing some. The sample yields approximately 52,000 clones, roughly 80% seen once. Trimming left V 0 bases short and J 3 bases short, with 14 bases between. Germline loops: CDR1 MNHNY, CDR2 SVGAGI (reference sequence). There are 16 residues in the CDR3. The sequence was obtained from an adult with an advanced solid tumor such as melanoma, head and neck, liver or kidney cancer. The starting material was CD4+ or CD8+ T cells sorted from blood, obtained in a trial of the OX40 agonist ivuxolimab. The chain employs TRBV6-6 and TRBJ2-5; possibly TRBD1 for D (5 bases). The CDR3 loop reads CASSYSSQGREETQYF. CDR3 in DNA: TGTGCCAGCAGTTACTCGAGCCAGGGAAGAGAAGAGACCCAGTACTTC.